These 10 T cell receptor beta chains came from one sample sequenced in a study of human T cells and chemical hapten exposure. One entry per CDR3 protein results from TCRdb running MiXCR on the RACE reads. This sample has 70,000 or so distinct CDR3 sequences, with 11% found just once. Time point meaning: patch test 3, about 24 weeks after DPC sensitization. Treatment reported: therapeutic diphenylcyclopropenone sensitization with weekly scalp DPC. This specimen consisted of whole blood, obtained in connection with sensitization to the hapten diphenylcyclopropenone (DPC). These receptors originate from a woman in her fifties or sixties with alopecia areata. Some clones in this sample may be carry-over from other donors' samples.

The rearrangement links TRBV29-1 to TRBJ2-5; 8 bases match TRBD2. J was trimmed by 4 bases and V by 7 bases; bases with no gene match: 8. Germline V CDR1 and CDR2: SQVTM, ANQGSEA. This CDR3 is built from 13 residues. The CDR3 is CSAAGGGGETQYF. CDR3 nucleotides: TGCAGCGCCGCGGGGGGAGGGGGAGAGACCCAGTACTTC.

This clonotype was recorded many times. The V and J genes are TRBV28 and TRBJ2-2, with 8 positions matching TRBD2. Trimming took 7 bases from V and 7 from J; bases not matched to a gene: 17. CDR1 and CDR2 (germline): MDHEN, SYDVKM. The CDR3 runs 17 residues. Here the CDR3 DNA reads TGTGCCAGCACACAAACGCCGGGACTAGGAGGTTTCGGGGAGCTGTTTTTT. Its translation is CASTQTPGLGGFGELFF.

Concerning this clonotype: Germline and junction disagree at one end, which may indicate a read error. The CDR3 sequence is CASSLLRLAGVGDF. CDR3 coding DNA: TGTGCCAGCAGTTTATTGAGGCTAGCGGGCGTCGGAGACTTC. The genes are TRBV28 and TRBJ2-4; 8 bases are shared with TRBD2. Germline CDR1 is MDHEN and CDR2 is SYDVKM. The CDR3 runs 14 residues.

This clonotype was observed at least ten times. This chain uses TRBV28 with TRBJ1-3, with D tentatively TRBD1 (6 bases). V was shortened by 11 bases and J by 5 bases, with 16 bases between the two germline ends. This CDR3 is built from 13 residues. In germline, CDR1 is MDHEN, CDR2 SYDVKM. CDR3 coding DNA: TGTGCCGGCAAAGACAGGCAGAGAAACACCATATATTTT. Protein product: CAGKDRQRNTIYF.

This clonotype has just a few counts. The CDR3 DNA reads TGCAGTGCGGCGGGACAGAACACCGGGGAGCTGTTTTTT. Translating it yields CSAAGQNTGELFF. The chain couples TRBV20-1 to TRBJ2-2; either TRBD1 or TRBD2 may fit D (6 bases each). This CDR3 spans 13 amino acids. V lost 6 bases and J 1 base, leaving 9 bases between the germline ends. The germline V gene encodes CDR1 DFQATT and CDR2 SNEGSKA (reference sequence).

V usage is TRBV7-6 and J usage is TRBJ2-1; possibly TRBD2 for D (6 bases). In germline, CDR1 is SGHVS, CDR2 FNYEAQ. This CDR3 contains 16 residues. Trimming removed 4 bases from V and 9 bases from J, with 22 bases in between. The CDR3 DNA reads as TGTGCCAGCAGCTCCTTCGGGACTTCGTTGACTGGTGAGCAGTTCTTC. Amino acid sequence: CASSSFGTSLTGEQFF.

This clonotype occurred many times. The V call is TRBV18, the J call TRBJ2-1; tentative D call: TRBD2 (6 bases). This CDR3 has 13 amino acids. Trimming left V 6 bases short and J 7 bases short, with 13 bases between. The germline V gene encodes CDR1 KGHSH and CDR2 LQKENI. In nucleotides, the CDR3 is TGTGCCAGCTCCGAATCCGGGGGAAATGAGCAGTTCTTC. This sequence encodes CASSESGGNEQFF.

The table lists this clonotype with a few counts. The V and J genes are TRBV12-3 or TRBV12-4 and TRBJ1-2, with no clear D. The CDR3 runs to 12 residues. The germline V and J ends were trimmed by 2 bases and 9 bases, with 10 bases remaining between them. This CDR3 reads CASSLHEQSYTF. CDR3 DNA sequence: TGTGCCAGCAGTTTACATGAACAAAGCTACACCTTC.

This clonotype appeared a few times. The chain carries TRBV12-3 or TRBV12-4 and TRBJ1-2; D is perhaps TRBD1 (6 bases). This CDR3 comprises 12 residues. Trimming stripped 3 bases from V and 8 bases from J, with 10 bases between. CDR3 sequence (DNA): TGTGCCAGCAGTTTGGGGGCAGGAGGCTACACCTTC. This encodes CASSLGAGGYTF.

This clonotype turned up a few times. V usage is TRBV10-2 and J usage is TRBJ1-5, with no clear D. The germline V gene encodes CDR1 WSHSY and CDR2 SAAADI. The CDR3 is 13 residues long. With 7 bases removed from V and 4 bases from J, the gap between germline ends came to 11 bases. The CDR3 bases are TGCGCCAGCACCGAACTGTCTAATCAGCCCCAGCATTTT. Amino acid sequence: CASTELSNQPQHF.